Listed here are 17 T cell receptor beta chains from one sample, sequenced in a study of blood T cell repertoires in COVID-19. TCRdb's table, derived via immunoSEQ multiplex PCR, lists solely in-frame clones and lacks some. The sample includes about 200,000 clones, approximately 81% of them seen just once. Material for sequencing was PBMCs or T cells enriched from blood (not recorded which). These receptors came from a man aged 35 to 55 who had recovered from COVID-19.

The chain couples TRBV19 to TRBJ1-5, with D possibly matching TRBD1 (5 bases). From germline, CDR1 is LNHDA and CDR2 SQIVND (reference sequence). Trimming removed 6 bases from V and 4 bases from J, with 7 bases in between. This CDR3 spans 12 amino acids. The DNA for the CDR3 is TGTGCCAGTAGGGAGGGGAATCAGCCCCAGCATTTT. Amino acids: CASREGNQPQHF.

V gene TRBV7-9 combines with J gene TRBJ1-6, with 7 bases that match TRBD1. V trimming: 4 bases; J trimming: 7 bases; junction bases outside the gene matches: 7. CDR1 is SEHNR and CDR2 is FQNEAQ in the germline V gene (reference sequence). This CDR3 is 15 amino acids long. CDR3 DNA sequence: TGTGCCAGCAGCTCCGGGACAGAGATAAATTCACCCCTCCACTTT. Translating it yields CASSSGTEINSPLHF.

This sequence joins TRBV5-8 and TRBJ1-1; no clear D. CDR3 length: 16 residues. V lost 2 bases to trimming and J lost 3 bases, with 17 bases between them. The germline V gene has CDR1 SGHTS and CDR2 YDEGEE. The CDR3, as DNA: TGTGCCAGCAGCTTCGGGCGGACTCCGAGGTACACTGAAGCTTTCTTT. Its translation: CASSFGRTPRYTEAFF. The whole variable domain, filled in from reference TRBV5-8 and TRBJ1-1, reads EAGVTQSPTHLIKTRGQQATLRCSPISGHTSVYWYQQALGLGLQFLLWYDEGEERNRGNFPPRFSGRQFPNYSSELNVNALELEDSALYLCASSFGRTPRYTEAFFGQGTRLTVV.

This chain links TRBV15 with TRBJ1-2, with 8 bases lining up with TRBD1. Germline V gene sequence: CDR1 LNHNV, CDR2 YYDKDF (reference sequence). This CDR3 has 14 residues. V lost 5 bases, J lost 2 bases, and 4 bases stayed unmatched. The CDR3 bases are TGTGCCACCAGCCGCAACAGGGGGAACTATGGCTACACCTTC. This encodes CATSRNRGNYGYTF.

The chain couples TRBV5-1 to TRBJ2-3, with 8 bases that match TRBD1. This CDR3 is 15 amino acids long. The V segment lost 3 bases and the J segment 5 bases; nucleotides outside the gene matches: 8. Germline CDR1 reads SGHRS; CDR2 reads YFSETQ. CDR3 nucleotides: TGCGCCAGCAGCTCCGGGACAGGCTGGGGAGATACGCAGTATTTT. Protein sequence: CASSSGTGWGDTQYF.

The V call is TRBV4-1, the J call TRBJ2-7; D possibly corresponds to TRBD2 (5 bases). V shed 3 bases and J shed 4 bases, with 19 bases lying between them. CDR1 and CDR2 (germline): MGHRA, YSYEKL. The CDR3 is 16 residues long. The CDR3 DNA is TGCGCCAGCAGCCAGGAGGTCCAGAAAGGTCGATACGAGCAGTACTTC. It translates to CASSQEVQKGRYEQYF.

The CDR3: CATSDASSNEQFF. The CDR3 nucleotides are TGTGCCACCAGTGATGCGAGTAGTAATGAGCAGTTCTTC. The chain has TRBV24-1 and TRBJ2-1; no firm D call. CDR3 length: 13 amino acids. From germline, CDR1 is KGHDR and CDR2 SFDVKD. The V end lost 3 bases, the J end lost 7 bases, and 9 bases lay between the germline ends.

This rearrangement joins TRBV9 to TRBJ2-2; 9 bases are shared with TRBD2. The V segment lost 1 base and the J segment 3 bases; nucleotides outside the gene matches: 4. The CDR3 is 16 amino acids. Germline CDR1 SGDLS, CDR2 YYNGEE. The CDR3 loop is CASSVTAGGHTGELFF. CDR3 sequence (DNA): TGTGCCAGCAGCGTAACAGCGGGAGGTCACACCGGGGAGCTGTTTTTT.

The chain has TRBV5-1 and TRBJ2-2; TRBD1 might be the D (7 bases). V lost 5 bases and J 4 bases, leaving 18 bases between the germline ends. The germline V gene encodes CDR1 SGHRS and CDR2 YFSETQ. The CDR3 has 16 amino acids. CDR3 nucleotide sequence: TGCGCCAGCAGAAACCCAGGGGGAGCGGGCACCGGGGAGCTGTTTTTT. It translates to CASRNPGGAGTGELFF.

This clone was detected a few times. Other DNA sequences in this specimen translate into the identical CDR3. The chain links TRBV19 to TRBJ1-3; possibly TRBD1 for D (5 bases). CDR3 length: 14 amino acids. Deletions cut 5 bases from V and 4 bases from J, with 12 bases between. From germline, CDR1 is LNHDA and CDR2 SQIVND (reference sequence). CDR3: CASSPGGSGNTIYF. The CDR3 DNA reads TGTGCCAGTAGTCCCGGGGGTTCGGGAAACACCATATATTTT.

The chain couples TRBV14 to TRBJ2-7, with 8 bases fitting TRBD2. Germline loops: CDR1 SGHDN, CDR2 FVKESK. The junction had 12 bases not matched to a gene; V was cut back by 4 bases and J by 4 bases. CDR3 length equals 16 residues. The CDR3, as DNA: TGTGCCAGCAGCCCCGAAGGCAGCGGGAGTAGGTACGAGCAGTACTTC. Its translation: CASSPEGSGSRYEQYF.

This chain links TRBV7-9 with TRBJ2-1; 8 bases fit TRBD2. This CDR3 has 16 residues. V trimming: 5 bases; J trimming: 5 bases; junction bases outside the gene matches: 11. The germline gives CDR1 SEHNR, CDR2 FQNEAQ (reference sequence). The CDR3 loop is CASSPLLGGGDNEQFF. The CDR3 nucleotides are TGTGCCAGCAGCCCACTTCTCGGGGGGGGAGACAATGAGCAGTTCTTC.

The CDR3 is CASSVISGGLGDEQFF. Here the CDR3 DNA reads TGTGCCAGCAGTGTCATTAGCGGGGGACTGGGGGATGAGCAGTTCTTC. The genes are TRBV6-1 and TRBJ2-1; 9 nucleotides line up with TRBD2. With 4 bases clipped from V and 8 bases from J, the junction kept 12 bases outside the gene matches. Germline V lookup: CDR1 MNHNS, CDR2 SASEGT. The CDR3 extends over 16 amino acids.

The chain links TRBV9 to TRBJ1-6; tentatively, D is TRBD1 (6 bases). Germline V gives CDR1 SGDLS, CDR2 YYNGEE. The CDR3 totals 14 residues. V lost 3 bases, J lost 6 bases, and 10 bases lay in between. The CDR3 protein is CASSELGGNSPLHF. The CDR3 nucleotides read TGTGCCAGCAGCGAACTAGGGGGTAATTCACCCCTCCACTTT. Using reference TRBV9 and TRBJ1-6 for the parts outside the CDR3, the full variable domain is DSGVTQTPKHLITATGQRVTLRCSPRSGDLSVYWYQQSLDQGLQFLIQYYNGEERAKGNILERFSAQQFPDLHSELNLSSLELGDSALYFCASSELGGNSPLHFGNGTRLTVT.

This chain links TRBV19 with TRBJ2-7, with 10 bases matching TRBD1. Germline CDR1 is LNHDA and CDR2 is SQIVND (reference sequence). The V segment lost 5 bases and the J segment 2 bases; nucleotides outside the gene matches: 3. This CDR3 has 14 residues. The CDR3 region has the DNA TGTGCCAGTAGTCCCGGGACAGGGGCCTACGAGCAGTACTTC. This codes for CASSPGTGAYEQYF.

The chain joins TRBV30 to TRBJ1-2, with TRBD1 identical over 10 bases. The CDR3 is made up of 14 amino acids. V shed 3 bases and J 5 bases; nucleotides not matched to a gene: 6. From germline, CDR1 is GTSNPN and CDR2 SVGIG (reference sequence). The CDR3 coding sequence is TGTGCCTGGAGCCGACAGGGGGCAGTATATGGCTACACCTTC. Translation gives CAWSRQGAVYGYTF.

The J gene is TRBJ2-1, the V gene TRBV27, with D perhaps TRBD1 (7 bases). The CDR3 length is 20 residues. The germline V and J ends were trimmed by 7 bases and 0 bases, with 28 bases remaining between them. Germline values: CDR1 MNHEY, CDR2 SMNVEV (reference sequence). The CDR3 region is CASTISGGQGPFGSYNEQFF. CDR3 DNA: TGTGCCAGCACCATATCAGGGGGGCAGGGTCCCTTTGGCTCCTACAATGAGCAGTTCTTC.